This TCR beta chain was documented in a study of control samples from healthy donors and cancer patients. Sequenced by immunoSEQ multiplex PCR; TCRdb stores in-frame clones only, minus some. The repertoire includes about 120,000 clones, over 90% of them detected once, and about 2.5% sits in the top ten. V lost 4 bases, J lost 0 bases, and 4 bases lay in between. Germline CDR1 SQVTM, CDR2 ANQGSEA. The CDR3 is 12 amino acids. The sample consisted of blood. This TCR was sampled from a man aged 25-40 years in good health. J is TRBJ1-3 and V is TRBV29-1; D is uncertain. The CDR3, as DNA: TGCAGCGTTGGGAGCTCTGGAAACACCATATATTTT. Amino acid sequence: CSVGSSGNTIYF.